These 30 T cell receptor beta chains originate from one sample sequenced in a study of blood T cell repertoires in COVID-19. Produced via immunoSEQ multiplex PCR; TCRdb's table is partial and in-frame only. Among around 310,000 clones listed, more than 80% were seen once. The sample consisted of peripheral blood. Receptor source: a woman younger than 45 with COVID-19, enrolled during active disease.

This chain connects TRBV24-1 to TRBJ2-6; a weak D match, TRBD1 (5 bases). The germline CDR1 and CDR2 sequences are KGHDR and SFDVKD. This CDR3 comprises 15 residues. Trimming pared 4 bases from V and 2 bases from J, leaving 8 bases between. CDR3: CATSDPTAGANVLTF. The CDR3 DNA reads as TGTGCCACCAGTGACCCGACAGCTGGGGCCAACGTCCTGACTTTC.

As DNA, the CDR3 is TGTGCCAGCAGTTTAATACGGTACGAGCAGTACTTC. Translating it yields CASSLIRYEQYF. The genes are TRBV12-3 or TRBV12-4 and TRBJ2-7; D unresolved. Trimming cost V 2 bases and J 4 bases, with 6 bases left between them. This CDR3 is built from 12 residues.

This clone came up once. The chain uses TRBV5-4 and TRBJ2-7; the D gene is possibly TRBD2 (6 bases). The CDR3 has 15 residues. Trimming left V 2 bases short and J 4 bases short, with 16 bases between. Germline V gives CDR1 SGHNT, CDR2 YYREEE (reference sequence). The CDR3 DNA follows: TGTGCCAGCAGCTTACCAGGTCGGGAGAGGTACGAGCAGTACTTC. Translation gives CASSLPGRERYEQYF. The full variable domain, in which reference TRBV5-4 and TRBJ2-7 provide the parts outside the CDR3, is ETGVTQSPTHLIKTRGQQVTLRCSSQSGHNTVSWYQQALGQGPQFIFQYYREEENGRGNFPPRFSGLQFPNYSSELNVNALELDDSALYLCASSLPGRERYEQYFGPGTRLTVT.

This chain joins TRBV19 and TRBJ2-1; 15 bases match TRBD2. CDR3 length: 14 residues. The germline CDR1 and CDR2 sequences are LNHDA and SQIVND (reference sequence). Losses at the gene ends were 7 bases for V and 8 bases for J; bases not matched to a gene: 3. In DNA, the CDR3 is TGTGCCAGTATGAGGACTAGCGGGAGGGATGAGCAGTTCTTC. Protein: CASMRTSGRDEQFF.

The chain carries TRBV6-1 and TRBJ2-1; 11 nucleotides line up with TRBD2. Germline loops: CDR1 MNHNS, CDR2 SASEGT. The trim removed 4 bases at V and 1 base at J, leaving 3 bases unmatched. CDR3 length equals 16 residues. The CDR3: CASSATSGGSYNEQFF. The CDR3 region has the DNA TGTGCCAGCAGTGCCACTAGCGGGGGATCCTACAATGAGCAGTTCTTC.

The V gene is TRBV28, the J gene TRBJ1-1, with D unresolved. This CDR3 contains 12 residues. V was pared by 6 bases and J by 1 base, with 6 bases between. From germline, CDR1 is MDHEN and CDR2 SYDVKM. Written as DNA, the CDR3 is TGTGCCAGCAGCACACAGAACACTGAAGCTTTCTTT. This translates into CASSTQNTEAFF.

For the CDR3, the DNA is TGCGCCAGCTCCCCGGACAGGGGAAAAGGCAATGAGCAGTTCTTC. Translating it yields CASSPDRGKGNEQFF. This chain links TRBV4-3 with TRBJ2-1; 9 bases align to TRBD1. Germline-derived CDR1 and CDR2 are LGHNA and YSLEER. The CDR3 has 15 residues. The V and J ends lost 8 bases and 6 bases, in that order; junction bases with no gene match: 11.

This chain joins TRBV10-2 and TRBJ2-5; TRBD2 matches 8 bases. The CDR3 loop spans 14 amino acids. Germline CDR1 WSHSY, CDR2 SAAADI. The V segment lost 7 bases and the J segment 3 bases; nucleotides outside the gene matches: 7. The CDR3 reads CASTPSLAEETQYF. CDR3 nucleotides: TGCGCCAGCACTCCGTCACTAGCGGAAGAGACCCAGTACTTC.

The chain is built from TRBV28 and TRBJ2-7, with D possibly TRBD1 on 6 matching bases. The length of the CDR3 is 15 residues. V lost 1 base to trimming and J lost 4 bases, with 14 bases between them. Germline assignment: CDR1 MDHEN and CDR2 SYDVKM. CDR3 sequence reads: CASSLFQGTRYEQYF. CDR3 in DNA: TGTGCCAGCAGTTTATTCCAGGGGACAAGGTACGAGCAGTACTTC.

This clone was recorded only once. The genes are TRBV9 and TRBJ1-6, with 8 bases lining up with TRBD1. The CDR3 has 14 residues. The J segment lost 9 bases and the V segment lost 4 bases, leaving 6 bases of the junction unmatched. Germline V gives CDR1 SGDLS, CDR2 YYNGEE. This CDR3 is CASSLGTGSSPLHF. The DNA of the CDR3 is TGTGCCAGCAGCCTGGGGACAGGTAGTTCACCCCTCCACTTT.

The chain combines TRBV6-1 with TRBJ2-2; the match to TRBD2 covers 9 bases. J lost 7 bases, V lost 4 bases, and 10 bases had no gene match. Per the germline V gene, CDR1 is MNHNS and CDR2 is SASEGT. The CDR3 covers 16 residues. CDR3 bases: TGTGCCAGCAGTGCTTGGCGGGAGGGCCCTGGCGGGGAGCTGTTTTTT. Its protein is CASSAWREGPGGELFF.

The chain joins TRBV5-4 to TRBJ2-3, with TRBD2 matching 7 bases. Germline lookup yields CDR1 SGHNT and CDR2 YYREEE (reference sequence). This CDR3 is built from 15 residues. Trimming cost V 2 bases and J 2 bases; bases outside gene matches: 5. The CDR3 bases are TGTGCCAGCAGCTTAAGGCGGGGGATCACAGATACGCAGTATTTT. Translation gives CASSLRRGITDTQYF.

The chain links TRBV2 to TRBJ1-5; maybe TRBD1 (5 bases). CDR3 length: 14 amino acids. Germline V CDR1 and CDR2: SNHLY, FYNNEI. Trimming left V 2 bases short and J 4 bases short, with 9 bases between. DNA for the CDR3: TGTGCCAGCAGTGAAATGGCAGGGAATCAGCCCCAGCATTTT. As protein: CASSEMAGNQPQHF.

DNA of the CDR3: TGTGCCTGGAGCCACCCTAGGACTAGCGGGAGAAATGAGCAGTTCTTC. It specifies CAWSHPRTSGRNEQFF. This sequence joins TRBV30 and TRBJ2-1; 13 bases match TRBD2. The junction had 9 bases not matched to a gene; V was cut back by 3 bases and J by 7 bases. Germline CDR1 and CDR2: GTSNPN and SVGIG (reference sequence). The CDR3 sequence is 16 residues long.

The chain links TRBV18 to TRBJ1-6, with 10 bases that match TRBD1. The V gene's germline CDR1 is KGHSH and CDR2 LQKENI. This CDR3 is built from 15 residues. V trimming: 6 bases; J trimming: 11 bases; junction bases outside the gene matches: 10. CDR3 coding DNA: TGTGCCAGCTCCGCCCGGGACAGGGGCCATCCACCCCTCCACTTT. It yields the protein CASSARDRGHPPLHF.

The DNA of the CDR3 is TGCGCCAGCAGCCCATACCCTAGAGGGAGCACAGATACGCAGTATTTT. Translating gives CASSPYPRGSTDTQYF. J is TRBJ2-3 and V is TRBV5-1, with D maybe TRBD2 (5 bases). V lost 4 bases to trimming and J lost 0 bases, with 15 bases between them. The CDR3 length is 16 residues. Per germline, CDR1 SGHRS and CDR2 YFSETQ. Variable domain in full (rest from reference TRBV5-1 and TRBJ2-3): KAGVTQTPRYLIKTRGQQVTLSCSPISGHRSVSWYQQTPGQGLQFLFEYFSETQRNKGNFPGRFSGRQFSNSRSEMNVSTLELGDSALYLCASSPYPRGSTDTQYFGPGTRLTVL.

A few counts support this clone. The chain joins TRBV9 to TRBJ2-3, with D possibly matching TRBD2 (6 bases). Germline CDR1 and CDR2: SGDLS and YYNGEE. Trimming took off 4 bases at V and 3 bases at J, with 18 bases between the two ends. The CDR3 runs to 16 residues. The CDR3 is CASSPQLGRGTDTQYF. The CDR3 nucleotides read TGTGCCAGCAGCCCCCAGCTCGGGAGAGGGACAGATACGCAGTATTTT.

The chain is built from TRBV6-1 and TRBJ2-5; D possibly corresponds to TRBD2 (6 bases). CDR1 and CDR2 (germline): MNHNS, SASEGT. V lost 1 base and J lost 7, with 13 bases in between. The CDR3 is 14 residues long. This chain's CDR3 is CASSEGTPRGTQYF. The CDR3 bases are TGTGCCAGCAGTGAAGGAACTCCGCGGGGGACCCAGTACTTC.

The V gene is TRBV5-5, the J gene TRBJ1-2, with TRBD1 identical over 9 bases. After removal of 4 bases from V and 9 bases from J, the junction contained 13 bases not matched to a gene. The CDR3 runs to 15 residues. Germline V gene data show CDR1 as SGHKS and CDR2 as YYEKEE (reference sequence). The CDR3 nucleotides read TGTGCCAGCAGCGCCCCGGGACAGGGTTCTTCTCGCTACACCTTC. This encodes CASSAPGQGSSRYTF.

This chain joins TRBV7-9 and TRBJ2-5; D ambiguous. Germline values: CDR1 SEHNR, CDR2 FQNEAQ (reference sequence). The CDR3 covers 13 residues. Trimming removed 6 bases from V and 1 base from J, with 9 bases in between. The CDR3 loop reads CASSGPFQETQYF. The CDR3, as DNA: TGTGCCAGCAGTGGGCCTTTCCAAGAGACCCAGTACTTC.

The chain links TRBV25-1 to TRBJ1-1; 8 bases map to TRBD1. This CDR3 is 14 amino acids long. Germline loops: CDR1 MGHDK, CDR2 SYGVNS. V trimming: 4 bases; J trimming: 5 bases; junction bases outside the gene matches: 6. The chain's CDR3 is CASSADRVKTEAFF. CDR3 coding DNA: TGTGCCAGCAGTGCGGACAGGGTTAAGACTGAAGCTTTCTTT.

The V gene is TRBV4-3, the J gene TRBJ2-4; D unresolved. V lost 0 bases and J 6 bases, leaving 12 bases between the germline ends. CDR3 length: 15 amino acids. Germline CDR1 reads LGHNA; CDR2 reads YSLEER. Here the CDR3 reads CASSQEPQLLNIQYF. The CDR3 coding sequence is TGCGCCAGCAGCCAAGAACCACAGCTCCTAAACATTCAGTACTTC.

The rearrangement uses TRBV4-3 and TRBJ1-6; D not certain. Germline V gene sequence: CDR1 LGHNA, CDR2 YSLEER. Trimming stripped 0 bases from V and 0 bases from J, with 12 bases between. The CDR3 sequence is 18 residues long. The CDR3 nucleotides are TGCGCCAGCAGCCAAGAAGTGGTGGGGAGCTCCTATAATTCACCCCTCCACTTT. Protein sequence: CASSQEVVGSSYNSPLHF.

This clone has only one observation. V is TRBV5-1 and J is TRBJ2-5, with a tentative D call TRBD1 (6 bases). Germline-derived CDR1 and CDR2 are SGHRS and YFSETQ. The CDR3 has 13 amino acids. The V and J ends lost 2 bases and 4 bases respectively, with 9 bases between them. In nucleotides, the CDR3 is TGCGCCAGCAGCTTTGACAGGCGAGAGACCCAGTACTTC. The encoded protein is CASSFDRRETQYF.

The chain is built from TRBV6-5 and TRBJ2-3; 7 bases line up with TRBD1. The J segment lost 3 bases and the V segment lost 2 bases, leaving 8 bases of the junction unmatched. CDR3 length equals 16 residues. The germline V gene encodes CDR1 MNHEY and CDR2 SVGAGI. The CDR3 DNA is TGTGCCAGCAGTTACGGGGCAGGGGGTACGACAGATACGCAGTATTTT. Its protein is CASSYGAGGTTDTQYF.

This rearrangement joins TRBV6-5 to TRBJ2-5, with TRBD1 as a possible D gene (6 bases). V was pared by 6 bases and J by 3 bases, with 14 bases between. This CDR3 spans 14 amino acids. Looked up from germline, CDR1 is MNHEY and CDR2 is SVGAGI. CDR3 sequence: CASRRGLRKETQYF. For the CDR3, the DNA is TGTGCCAGCAGAAGGGGGTTGAGAAAAGAGACCCAGTACTTC.

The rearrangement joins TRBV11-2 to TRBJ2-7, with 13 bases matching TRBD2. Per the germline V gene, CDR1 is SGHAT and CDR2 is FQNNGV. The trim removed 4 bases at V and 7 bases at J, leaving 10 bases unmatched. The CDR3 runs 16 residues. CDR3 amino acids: CASSSRLAGGGREQYF. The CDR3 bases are TGTGCCAGCAGCTCCCGACTAGCGGGAGGTGGAAGAGAGCAGTACTTC.

The CDR3 coding sequence is TGTGCCAGCAGCTTCGGTACTAGCGGGAGCCGGTACCAAGAGACCCAGTACTTC. Its translation: CASSFGTSGSRYQETQYF. The gene calls are TRBV5-4 and TRBJ2-5, with 11 positions matching TRBD2. Germline V gene lookup returns CDR1 SGHNT and CDR2 YYREEE (reference sequence). The CDR3 loop spans 18 amino acids. The J segment lost 0 bases and the V segment lost 2 bases, leaving 9 bases of the junction unmatched.

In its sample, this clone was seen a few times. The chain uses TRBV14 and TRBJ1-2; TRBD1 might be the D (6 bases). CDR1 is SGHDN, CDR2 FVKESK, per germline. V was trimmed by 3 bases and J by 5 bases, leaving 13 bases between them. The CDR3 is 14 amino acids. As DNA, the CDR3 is TGTGCCAGCAGCCAGACAGGAGAGTCTTATGGCTACACCTTC. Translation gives CASSQTGESYGYTF.

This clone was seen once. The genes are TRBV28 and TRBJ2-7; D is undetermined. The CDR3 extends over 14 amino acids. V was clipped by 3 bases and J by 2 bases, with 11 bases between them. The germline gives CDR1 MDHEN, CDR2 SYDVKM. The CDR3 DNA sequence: TGTGCCAGCAGTTTTAGGCGGTCCACCTACGAGCAGTACTTC. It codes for CASSFRRSTYEQYF.